This T cell receptor beta chain derives from a study of blood T cells in healthy people across ages. Study-level results: Age advanced and TCR beta diversity per million T cells fell, roughly linearly. Diversity figures derived from one million T cells were judged to underestimate the true value.

A second PCR, run for roughly 7 to 12 cycles, used a sample-barcoded 5' primer plus a J-beta primer mix. TCRdb processed the 5' RACE reads anew with MiXCR; each CDR3 protein has one entry. In the table there are fewer than 800,000 distinct CDR3 sequences, roughly 25% of which are singletons. Germline CDR1 reads LNHDA; CDR2 reads SQIVND (reference sequence). V dropped 5 bases and J dropped 7; count of bases not matched to a gene: 8. This CDR3 has 15 residues. Comments on this clonotype: Its antigen remains unidentified.

Total RNA was isolated from each sample in quantities of at least 6 micrograms. This sample also appeared in a second study, on T cells of mothers and their children. That paper notes: No persistent microchimeric T cell clones were detected.

The chain employs TRBV19 and TRBJ2-3; 11 nucleotides match TRBD1. This sequence originates from a boy aged 5-17 years in good health. Sequencing input: blood. In DNA form, the CDR3 reads TGTGCCAGTAGTGCCCGGACAGGGGGCGTTAATACGCAGTATTTT. This gives the protein CASSARTGGVNTQYF.